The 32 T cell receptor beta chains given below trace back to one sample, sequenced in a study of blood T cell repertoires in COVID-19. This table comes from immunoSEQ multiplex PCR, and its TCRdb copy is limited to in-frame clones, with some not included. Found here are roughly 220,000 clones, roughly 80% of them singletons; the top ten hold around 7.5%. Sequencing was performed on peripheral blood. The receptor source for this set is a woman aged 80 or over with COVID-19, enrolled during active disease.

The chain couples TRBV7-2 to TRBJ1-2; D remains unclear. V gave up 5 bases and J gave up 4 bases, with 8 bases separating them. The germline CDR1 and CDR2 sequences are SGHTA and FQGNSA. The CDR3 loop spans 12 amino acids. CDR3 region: CASSRYSYGYTF. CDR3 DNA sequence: TGTGCCAGCAGCCGTTACAGCTATGGCTACACCTTC.

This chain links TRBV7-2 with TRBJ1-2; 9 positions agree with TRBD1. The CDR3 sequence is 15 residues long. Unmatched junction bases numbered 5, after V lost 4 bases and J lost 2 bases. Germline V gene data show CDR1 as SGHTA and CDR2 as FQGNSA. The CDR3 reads CASSSQGAKNYGYTF. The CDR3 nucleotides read TGTGCCAGCAGCTCACAGGGGGCGAAGAACTATGGCTACACCTTC.

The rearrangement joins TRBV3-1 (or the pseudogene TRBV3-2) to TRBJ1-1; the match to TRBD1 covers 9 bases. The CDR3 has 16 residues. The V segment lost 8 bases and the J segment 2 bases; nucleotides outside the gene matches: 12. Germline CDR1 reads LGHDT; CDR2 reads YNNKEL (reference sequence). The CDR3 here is CASVPVGTGSNTEAFF. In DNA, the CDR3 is TGTGCCAGCGTCCCGGTGGGGACAGGGTCAAACACTGAAGCTTTCTTT.

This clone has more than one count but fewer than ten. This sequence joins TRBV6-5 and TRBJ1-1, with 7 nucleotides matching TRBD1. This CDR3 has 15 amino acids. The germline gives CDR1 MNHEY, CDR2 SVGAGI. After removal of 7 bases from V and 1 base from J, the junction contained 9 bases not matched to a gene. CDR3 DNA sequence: TGTGCCAGCAAGTTCGGGACAGATAAGAACACTGAAGCTTTCTTT. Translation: CASKFGTDKNTEAFF.

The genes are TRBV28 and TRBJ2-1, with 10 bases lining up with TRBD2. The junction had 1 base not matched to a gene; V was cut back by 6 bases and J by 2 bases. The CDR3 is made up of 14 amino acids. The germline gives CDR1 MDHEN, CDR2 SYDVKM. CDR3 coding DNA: TGTGCCAGCAGCACTAGCGGGACCTACAATGAGCAGTTCTTC. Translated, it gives CASSTSGTYNEQFF.

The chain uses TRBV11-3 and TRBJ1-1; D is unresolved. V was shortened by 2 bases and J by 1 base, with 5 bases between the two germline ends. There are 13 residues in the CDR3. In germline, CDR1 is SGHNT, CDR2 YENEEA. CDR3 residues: CASSLQENTEAFF. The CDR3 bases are TGTGCCAGCAGCTTACAGGAGAACACTGAAGCTTTCTTT.

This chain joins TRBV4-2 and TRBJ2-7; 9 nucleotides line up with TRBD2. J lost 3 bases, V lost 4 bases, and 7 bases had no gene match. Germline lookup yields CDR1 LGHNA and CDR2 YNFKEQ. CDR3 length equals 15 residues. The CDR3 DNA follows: TGTGCCAGCAGCCTATGGGCTAGCGGGAACTACGAGCAGTACTTC. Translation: CASSLWASGNYEQYF.

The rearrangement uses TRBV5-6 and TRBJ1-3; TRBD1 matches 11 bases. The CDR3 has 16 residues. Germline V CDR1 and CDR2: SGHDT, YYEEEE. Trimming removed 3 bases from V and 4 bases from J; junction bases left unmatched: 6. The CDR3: CASSSDRGRGGNTIYF. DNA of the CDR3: TGTGCCAGCAGCTCGGACAGGGGGCGCGGAGGAAACACCATATATTTT.

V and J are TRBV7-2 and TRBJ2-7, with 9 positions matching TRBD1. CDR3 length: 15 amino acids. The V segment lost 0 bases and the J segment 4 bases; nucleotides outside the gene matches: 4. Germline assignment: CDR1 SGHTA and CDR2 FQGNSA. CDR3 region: CASSLAGQGGYEQYF. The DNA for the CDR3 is TGTGCCAGCAGCTTAGCGGGACAGGGAGGGTACGAGCAGTACTTC.

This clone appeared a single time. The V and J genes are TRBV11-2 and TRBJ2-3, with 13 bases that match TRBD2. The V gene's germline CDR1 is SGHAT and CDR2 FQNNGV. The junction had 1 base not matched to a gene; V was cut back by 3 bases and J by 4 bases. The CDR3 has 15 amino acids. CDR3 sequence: CASSLGLAGPDTQYF. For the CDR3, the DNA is TGTGCCAGCAGCTTGGGACTAGCGGGACCAGATACGCAGTATTTT.

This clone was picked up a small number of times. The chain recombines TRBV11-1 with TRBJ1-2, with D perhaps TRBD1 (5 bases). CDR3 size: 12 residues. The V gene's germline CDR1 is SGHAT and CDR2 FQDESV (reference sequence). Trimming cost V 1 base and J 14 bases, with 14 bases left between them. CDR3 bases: TGTGCCAGCAGCTTAGATATCGGCGGGGGTACCTTC. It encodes CASSLDIGGGTF.

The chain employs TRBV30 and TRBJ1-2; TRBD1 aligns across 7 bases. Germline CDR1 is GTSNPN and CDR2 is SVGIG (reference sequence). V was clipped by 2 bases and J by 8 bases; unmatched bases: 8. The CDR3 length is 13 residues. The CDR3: CAWSIGQDNGYTF. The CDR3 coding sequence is TGTGCCTGGAGTATCGGACAGGATAACGGCTACACCTTC. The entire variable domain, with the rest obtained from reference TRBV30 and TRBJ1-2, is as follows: SQTIHQWPATLVQPVGSPLSLECTVEGTSNPNLYWYRQAAGRGLQLLFYSVGIGQISSEVPQNLSASRPQDRQFILSSKKLLLSDSGFYLCAWSIGQDNGYTFGSGTRLTVV.

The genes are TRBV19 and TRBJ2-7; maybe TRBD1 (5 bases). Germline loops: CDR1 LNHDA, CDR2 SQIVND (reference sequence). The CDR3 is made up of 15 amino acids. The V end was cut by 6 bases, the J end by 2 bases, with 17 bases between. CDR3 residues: CASSLGQVETYEQYF. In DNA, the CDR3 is TGTGCCAGTAGCCTTGGACAAGTCGAGACCTACGAGCAGTACTTC.

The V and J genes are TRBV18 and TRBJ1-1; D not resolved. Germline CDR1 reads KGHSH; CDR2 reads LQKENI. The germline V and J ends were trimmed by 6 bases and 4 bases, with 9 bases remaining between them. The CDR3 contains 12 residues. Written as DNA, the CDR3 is TGTGCCAGCTCCAACTATGGCACTGAAGCTTTCTTT. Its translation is CASSNYGTEAFF.

CDR3 DNA sequence: TGTGCCAGTAGTACCACCAGCGACCTTGTAGGCACTGAAGCTTTCTTT. Translation gives CASSTTSDLVGTEAFF. The chain is built from TRBV19 and TRBJ1-1; D ambiguous. Per the germline V gene, CDR1 is LNHDA and CDR2 is SQIVND (reference sequence). The CDR3 loop spans 16 amino acids. V was pared by 4 bases and J by 4 bases, with 19 bases between.

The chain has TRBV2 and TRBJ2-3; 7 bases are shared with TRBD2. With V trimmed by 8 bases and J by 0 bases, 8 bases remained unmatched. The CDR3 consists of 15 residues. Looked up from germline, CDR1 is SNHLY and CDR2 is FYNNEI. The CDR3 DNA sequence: TGTGCCAGCTCGCTAGCGGCGTCTAGCACAGATACGCAGTATTTT. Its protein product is CASSLAASSTDTQYF.

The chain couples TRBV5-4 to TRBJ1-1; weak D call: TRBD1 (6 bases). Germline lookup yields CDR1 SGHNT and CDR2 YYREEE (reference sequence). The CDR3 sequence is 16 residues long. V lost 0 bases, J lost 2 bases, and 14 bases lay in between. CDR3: CASSLDRERVNTEAFF. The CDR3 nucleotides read TGTGCCAGCAGCTTGGACAGGGAAAGGGTAAACACTGAAGCTTTCTTT.

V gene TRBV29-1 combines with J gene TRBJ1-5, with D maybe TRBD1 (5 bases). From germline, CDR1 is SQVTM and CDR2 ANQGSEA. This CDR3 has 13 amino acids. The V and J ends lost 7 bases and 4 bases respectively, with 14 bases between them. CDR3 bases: TGCAGCGCGGGGACGGGACTAAATCAGCCCCAGCATTTT. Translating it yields CSAGTGLNQPQHF.

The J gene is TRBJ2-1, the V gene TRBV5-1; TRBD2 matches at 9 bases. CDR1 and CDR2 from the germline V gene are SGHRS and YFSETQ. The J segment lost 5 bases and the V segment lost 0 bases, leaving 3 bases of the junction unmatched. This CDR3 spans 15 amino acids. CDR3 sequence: CASSLVLAGNNEQFF. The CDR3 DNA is TGCGCCAGCAGCTTGGTGCTAGCGGGGAACAATGAGCAGTTCTTC.

DNA for the CDR3: TGTGCCAGCAGCCCCCGGACAGGGCGAACCGGGGAGCTGTTTTTT. This encodes CASSPRTGRTGELFF. This sequence joins TRBV9 and TRBJ2-2, with TRBD1 matching over 8 bases. The ends lost 4 bases at V and 5 bases at J; junction bases unmatched: 7. From germline, CDR1 is SGDLS and CDR2 YYNGEE. The CDR3 is 15 residues long. Based on the CDR3 plus reference TRBV9 and TRBJ2-2, the full variable domain is DSGVTQTPKHLITATGQRVTLRCSPRSGDLSVYWYQQSLDQGLQFLIQYYNGEERAKGNILERFSAQQFPDLHSELNLSSLELGDSALYFCASSPRTGRTGELFFGEGSRLTVL.

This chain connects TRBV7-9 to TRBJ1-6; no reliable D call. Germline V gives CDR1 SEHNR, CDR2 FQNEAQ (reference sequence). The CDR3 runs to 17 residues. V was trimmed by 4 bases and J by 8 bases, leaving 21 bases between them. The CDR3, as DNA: TGTGCCAGCAGCTCCACCCTGGGAGGCGTTACGGATTCACCCCTCCACTTT. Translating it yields CASSSTLGGVTDSPLHF.

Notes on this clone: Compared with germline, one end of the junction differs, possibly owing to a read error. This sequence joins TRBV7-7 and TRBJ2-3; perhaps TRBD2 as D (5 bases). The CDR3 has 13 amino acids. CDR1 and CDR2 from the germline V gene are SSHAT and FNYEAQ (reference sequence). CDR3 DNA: TGTGCTAGCAGCCCCCGGGGTACGGATACGCAGTATTTT. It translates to CASSPRGTDTQYF.

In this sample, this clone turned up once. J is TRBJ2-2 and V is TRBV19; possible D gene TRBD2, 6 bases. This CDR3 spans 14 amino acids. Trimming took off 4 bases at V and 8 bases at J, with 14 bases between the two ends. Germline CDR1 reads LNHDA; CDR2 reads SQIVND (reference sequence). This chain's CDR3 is CASSNLAGLGELFF. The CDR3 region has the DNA TGTGCCAGTAGTAATTTGGCGGGGCTTGGGGAGCTGTTTTTT.

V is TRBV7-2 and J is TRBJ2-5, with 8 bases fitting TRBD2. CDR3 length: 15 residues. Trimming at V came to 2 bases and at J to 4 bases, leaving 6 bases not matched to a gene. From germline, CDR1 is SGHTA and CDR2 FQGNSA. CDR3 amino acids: CASSLTPLAGETQYF. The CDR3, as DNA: TGTGCCAGCAGCTTAACTCCCCTAGCGGGAGAGACCCAGTACTTC.

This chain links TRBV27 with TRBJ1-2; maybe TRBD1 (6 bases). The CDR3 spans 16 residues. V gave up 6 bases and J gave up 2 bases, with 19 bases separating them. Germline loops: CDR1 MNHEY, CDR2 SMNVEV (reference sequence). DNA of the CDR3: TGTGCCAGCAGAAACCTCACAGGGTATAGGAACTATGGCTACACCTTC. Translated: CASRNLTGYRNYGYTF.

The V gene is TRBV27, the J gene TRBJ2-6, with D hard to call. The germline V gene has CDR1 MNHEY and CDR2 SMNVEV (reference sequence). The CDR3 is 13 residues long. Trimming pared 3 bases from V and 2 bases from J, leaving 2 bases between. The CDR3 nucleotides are TGTGCCAGCAGTTTCACTGGGGCCAACGTCCTGACTTTC. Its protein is CASSFTGANVLTF.

This chain's CDR3 is CASSQASVSGANVLTF. The CDR3 nucleotides read TGCGCCAGCAGCCAAGCGTCCGTCTCTGGGGCCAACGTCCTGACTTTC. This chain uses TRBV4-1 with TRBJ2-6, with D hard to call. CDR1 and CDR2 (germline): MGHRA, YSYEKL. The V end was cut by 1 base, the J end by 0 bases, with 7 bases between. CDR3 length: 16 amino acids.

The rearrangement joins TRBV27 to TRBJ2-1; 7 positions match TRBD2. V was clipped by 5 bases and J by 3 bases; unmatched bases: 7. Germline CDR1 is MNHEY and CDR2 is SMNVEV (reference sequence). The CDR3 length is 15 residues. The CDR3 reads CASSPGLRVYNEQFF. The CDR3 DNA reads TGTGCCAGCAGTCCGGGACTAAGAGTCTACAATGAGCAGTTCTTC.

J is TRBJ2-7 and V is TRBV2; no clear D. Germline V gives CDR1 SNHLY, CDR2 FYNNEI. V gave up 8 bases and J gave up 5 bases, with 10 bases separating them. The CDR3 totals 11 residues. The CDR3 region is CASQVRNEQYF. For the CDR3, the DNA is TGTGCCAGCCAGGTTCGTAACGAGCAGTACTTC.

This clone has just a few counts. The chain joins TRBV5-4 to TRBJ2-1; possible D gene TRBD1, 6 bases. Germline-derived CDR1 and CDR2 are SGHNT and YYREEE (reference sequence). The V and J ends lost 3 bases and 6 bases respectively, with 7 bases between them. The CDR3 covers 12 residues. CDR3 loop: CASSSGANEQFF. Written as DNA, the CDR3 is TGTGCCAGCAGCTCAGGGGCCAATGAGCAGTTCTTC.

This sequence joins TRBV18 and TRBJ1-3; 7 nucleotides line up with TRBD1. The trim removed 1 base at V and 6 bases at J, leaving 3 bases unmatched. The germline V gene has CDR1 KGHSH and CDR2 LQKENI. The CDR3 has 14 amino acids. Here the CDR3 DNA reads TGTGCCAGCTCACCACAGGGGGCCGCAAACACCATATATTTT. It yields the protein CASSPQGAANTIYF.

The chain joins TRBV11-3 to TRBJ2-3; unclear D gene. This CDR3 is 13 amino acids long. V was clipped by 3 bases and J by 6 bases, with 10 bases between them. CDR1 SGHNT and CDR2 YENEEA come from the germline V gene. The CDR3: CASSLNREDTQYF. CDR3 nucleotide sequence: TGTGCCAGCAGCTTGAACCGAGAGGATACGCAGTATTTT.